The clone carrying this T cell receptor (beta chain) was seen repeatedly, ten times or more. TCRdb re-analysed the 5' RACE reads in MiXCR, keeping a single row per CDR3 protein. The repertoire holds approximately 99,000 distinct CDR3 sequences, with 12% as singletons. The record originates from a study of early T cells in non-severe SARS-CoV-2 infection. Trimming removed 1 base from V and 10 bases from J; junction bases left unmatched: 5. The CDR3 runs to 15 residues. Germline CDR1 is MGHRA and CDR2 is YSYEKL. The source is an adult who was a healthcare worker with PCR-confirmed SARS-CoV-2 infection or an uninfected control (not recorded which). J is TRBJ1-6 and V is TRBV4-1; TRBD1 aligns across 9 bases. Sequencing used whole blood. Here the CDR3 reads CASSQVGTGFSPLHF. As DNA, the CDR3 is TGCGCCAGCAGCCAAGTGGGGACAGGGTTCTCACCCCTCCACTTT.